The 15 T cell receptor beta chains reported below all come from one sample, sequenced in a study of T cells in Graves' hyperthyroidism and ophthalmopathy. Regions amplified from RNA transcripts were the TCR beta CDR3 regions. TCR CDR3 underwent first-round RT-PCR with the HTBI primer set. TCRdb called the multiplex PCR reads again in MiXCR, with one record for every CDR3 protein. The sample comprises hundreds of thousands of distinct CDR3 sequences, 20% to 25% of which are singletons, and over 70% rests with the top ten. The sequencing sample was made of blood. The receptors come from a man in his fifties with Graves' hyperthyroidism.

This sequence joins TRBV12-3 or TRBV12-4 and TRBJ2-2; 7 bases line up with TRBD2. The CDR3 is made up of 15 amino acids. Losses at the gene ends were 4 bases for V and 3 bases for J; bases not matched to a gene: 5. The CDR3 nucleotides are TGTGCCAGCAGTTCCCCTGGGGGGGACACCGGGGAGCTGTTTTTT. Translation gives CASSSPGGDTGELFF.

This clonotype was seen repeatedly, ten times or more. The chain carries TRBV27 and TRBJ2-1; D possibly uses TRBD1 or TRBD2 (5 bases each). V was trimmed by 3 bases and J by 4 bases, leaving 10 bases between them. The CDR3 is 14 amino acids. Germline V lookup: CDR1 MNHEY, CDR2 SMNVEV (reference sequence). CDR3 in amino acids: CASSLGPLYNEQFF. CDR3 sequence (DNA): TGTGCCAGCAGTTTGGGACCTTTATACAATGAGCAGTTCTTC.

The V gene is TRBV20-1, the J gene TRBJ2-1, with 12 bases fitting TRBD2. Looked up from germline, CDR1 is DFQATT and CDR2 is SNEGSKA (reference sequence). J lost 5 bases, V lost 6 bases, and 5 bases had no gene match. The length of the CDR3 is 14 residues. The CDR3 here is CSAPSGRAHNEQFF. CDR3 coding DNA: TGCAGTGCGCCTAGCGGGAGGGCCCACAATGAGCAGTTCTTC.

Only a few counts were recorded for this clonotype. J is TRBJ2-1 and V is TRBV10-1; maybe TRBD2 (6 bases). From germline, CDR1 is WNHNN and CDR2 SYGVQD (reference sequence). The CDR3 consists of 13 residues. Trimming took 4 bases from V and 8 from J, leaving 12 bases between them. CDR3 sequence reads: CASSVAGLDEQFF. The CDR3 nucleotides read TGCGCCAGCAGTGTGGCGGGACTGGATGAGCAGTTCTTC.

The CDR3 reads CASSRLGSNEQFF. The CDR3 nucleotides are TGTGCCAGCAGCCGCTTGGGGAGCAATGAGCAGTTCTTC. The chain links TRBV28 to TRBJ2-1; D is possibly TRBD2 (5 bases). This CDR3 has 13 residues. Deletions cut 6 bases from V and 6 bases from J, with 12 bases between. Germline assignment: CDR1 MDHEN and CDR2 SYDVKM.

The CDR3 sequence: CASRSVRTDSNQPQHF. As DNA, the CDR3 is TGTGCCAGTAGATCAGTCCGCACGGATAGCAATCAGCCCCAGCATTTT. The chain joins TRBV19 to TRBJ1-5; D uncertain. This CDR3 has 16 amino acids. Trimming shortened V by 6 bases and J by 0 bases, and 15 bases separated the two germline ends. Germline-derived CDR1 and CDR2 are LNHDA and SQIVND (reference sequence).

This clonotype was recorded once. The chain is built from TRBV5-1 and TRBJ2-7; D possibly corresponds to TRBD2 (6 bases). Germline V gene data show CDR1 as SGHRS and CDR2 as YFSETQ. V was clipped by 0 bases and J by 3 bases, with 13 bases between them. The CDR3 covers 15 residues. The CDR3, as DNA: TGCGCCAGCAGCTTGGTGGGTAGGGGAGGCTACGAGCAGTACTTC. Translated: CASSLVGRGGYEQYF.

The chain joins TRBV12-3 or TRBV12-4 to TRBJ1-1; D is possibly TRBD1 (5 bases). Deletions cut 7 bases from V and 1 base from J, with 13 bases between. CDR3 size: 14 residues. The CDR3 region is CASMGRATNTEAFF. CDR3 in DNA: TGTGCCAGCATGGGCAGGGCGACGAACACTGAAGCTTTCTTT.

The chain combines TRBV2 with TRBJ1-1; 12 bases line up with TRBD1. Germline V gene data show CDR1 as SNHLY and CDR2 as FYNNEI. The CDR3 is 14 residues long. The trim removed 7 bases at V and 6 bases at J, leaving 6 bases unmatched. The CDR3 sequence: CASTGQGASAEAFF. The CDR3 bases are TGTGCCAGCACGGGACAGGGGGCTTCTGCTGAAGCTTTCTTT.

This sequence joins TRBV12-3 or TRBV12-4 and TRBJ2-3; 10 bases fit TRBD2. Trimming took 6 bases from V and 7 from J; bases not matched to a gene: 4. The CDR3 extends over 13 amino acids. In DNA form, the CDR3 reads TGTGCCAGCAGCGCTAGCGGGAGAAATACGCAGTATTTT. Amino acid sequence: CASSASGRNTQYF.

About this clonotype: One junction end does not reproduce the germline sequence, and a read error may be involved. The rearrangement links TRBV28 to TRBJ1-6; 7 bases map to TRBD1. In germline, CDR1 is MDHEN, CDR2 SYDVKM. The length of the CDR3 is 19 residues. Here the CDR3 DNA reads TGTGCCAGCAGTCTCGACAGGGCGTCTGTGGGGGATAATAATCCACCCCTCCACTTT. Translated: CASSLDRASVGDNNPPLHF.

The chain is built from TRBV7-2 and TRBJ1-6; a possible D gene is TRBD1 (6 bases). V was shortened by 5 bases and J by 0 bases, with 14 bases between the two germline ends. This CDR3 spans 17 amino acids. Germline assignment: CDR1 SGHTA and CDR2 FQGNSA. CDR3 nucleotides: TGTGCCAGCAGCCTGTACAGGGTCACCTCCTATAATTCACCCCTCCACTTT. Its protein product is CASSLYRVTSYNSPLHF.

This clonotype was seen only a few times. The J gene is TRBJ2-7, the V gene TRBV7-2; D is possibly TRBD1 or TRBD2 (5 bases each). Trimming took 8 bases from V and 2 from J, leaving 25 bases between them. Germline V gene sequence: CDR1 SGHTA, CDR2 FQGNSA. The CDR3 covers 17 residues. The CDR3 spells CASSLINTGTDTYEQYF. Written as DNA, the CDR3 is TGTGCCAGCTCACTCATTAATACCGGGACGGACACCTACGAGCAGTACTTC.

The chain combines TRBV20-1 with TRBJ1-5; unclear D gene. V was shortened by 1 base and J by 9 bases, with 10 bases between the two germline ends. Per germline, CDR1 DFQATT and CDR2 SNEGSKA (reference sequence). CDR3 length equals 12 residues. Here the CDR3 DNA reads TGCAGTGCTAGAGTCTTTCCCGGGCCCCAGCATTTT. Residues: CSARVFPGPQHF.

This clonotype appeared a few times. The rearrangement uses TRBV6-1 and TRBJ1-1; D gene uncertain. This CDR3 has 11 amino acids. V was shortened by 7 bases and J by 6 bases, with 9 bases between the two germline ends. Germline V gene data show CDR1 as MNHNS and CDR2 as SASEGT. CDR3 coding DNA: TGTGCCAGCACCAACGGGGCTGAAGCTTTCTTT. Its protein product is CASTNGAEAFF.